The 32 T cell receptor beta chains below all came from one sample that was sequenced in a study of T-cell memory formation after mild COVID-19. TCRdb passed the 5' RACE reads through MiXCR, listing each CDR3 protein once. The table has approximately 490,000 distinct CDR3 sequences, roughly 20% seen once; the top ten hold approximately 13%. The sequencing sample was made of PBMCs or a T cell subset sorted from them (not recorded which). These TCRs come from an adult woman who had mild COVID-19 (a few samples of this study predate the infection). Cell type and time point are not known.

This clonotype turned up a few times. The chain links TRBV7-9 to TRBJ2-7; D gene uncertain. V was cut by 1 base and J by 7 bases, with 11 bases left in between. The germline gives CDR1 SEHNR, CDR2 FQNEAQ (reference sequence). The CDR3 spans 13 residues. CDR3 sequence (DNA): TGTGCCAGCAGCTTAGGCCCTAGGGTGGAGCAGTACTTC. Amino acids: CASSLGPRVEQYF.

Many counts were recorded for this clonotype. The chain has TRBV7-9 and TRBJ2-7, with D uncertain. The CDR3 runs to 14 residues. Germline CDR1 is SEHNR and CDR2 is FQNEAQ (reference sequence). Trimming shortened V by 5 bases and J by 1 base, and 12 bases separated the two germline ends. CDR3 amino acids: CASSRGLKSYEQYF. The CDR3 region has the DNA TGTGCCAGCAGCCGCGGATTAAAATCCTACGAGCAGTACTTC.

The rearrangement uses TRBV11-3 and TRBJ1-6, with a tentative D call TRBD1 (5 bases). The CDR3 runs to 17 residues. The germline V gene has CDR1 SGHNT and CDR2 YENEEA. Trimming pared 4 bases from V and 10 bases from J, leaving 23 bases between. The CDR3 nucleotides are TGTGCCAGCAGCTCCAAAGGGACTTCCCGGGCGGGCTCACCCCTCCACTTT. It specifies CASSSKGTSRAGSPLHF.

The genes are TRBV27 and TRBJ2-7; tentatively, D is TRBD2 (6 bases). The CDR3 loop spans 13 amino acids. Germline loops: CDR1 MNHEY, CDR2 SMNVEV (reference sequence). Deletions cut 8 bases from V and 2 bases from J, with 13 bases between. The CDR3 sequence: CASGRDSAYEQYF. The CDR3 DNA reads TGTGCCAGCGGCCGGGACTCCGCCTACGAGCAGTACTTC.

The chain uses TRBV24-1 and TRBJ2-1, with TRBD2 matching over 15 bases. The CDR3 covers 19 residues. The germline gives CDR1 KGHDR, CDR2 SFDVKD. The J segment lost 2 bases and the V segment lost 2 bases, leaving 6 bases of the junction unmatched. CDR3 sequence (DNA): TGTGCCACCAGTGATTATCGGACTAGCGGGAGGGATGCCTACAATGAGCAGTTCTTC. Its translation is CATSDYRTSGRDAYNEQFF.

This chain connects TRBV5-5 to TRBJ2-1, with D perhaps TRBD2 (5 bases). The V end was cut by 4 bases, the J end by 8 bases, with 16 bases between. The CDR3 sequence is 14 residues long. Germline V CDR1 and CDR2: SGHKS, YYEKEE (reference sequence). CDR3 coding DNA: TGTGCCAGCAGCCAGGACTTGAGGTTCGATGAGCAGTTCTTC. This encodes CASSQDLRFDEQFF. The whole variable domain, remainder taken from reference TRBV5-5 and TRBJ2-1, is DAGVTQSPTHLIKTRGQQVTLRCSPISGHKSVSWYQQVLGQGPQFIFQYYEKEERGRGNFPDRFSARQFPNYSSELNVNALLLGDSALYLCASSQDLRFDEQFFGPGTRLTVL.

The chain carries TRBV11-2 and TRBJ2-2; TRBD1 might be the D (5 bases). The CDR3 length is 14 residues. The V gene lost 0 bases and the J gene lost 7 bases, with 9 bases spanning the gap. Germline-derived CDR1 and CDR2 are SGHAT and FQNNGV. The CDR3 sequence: CASSLDRVGGELFF. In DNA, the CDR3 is TGTGCCAGCAGCTTAGACAGGGTGGGCGGGGAGCTGTTTTTT.

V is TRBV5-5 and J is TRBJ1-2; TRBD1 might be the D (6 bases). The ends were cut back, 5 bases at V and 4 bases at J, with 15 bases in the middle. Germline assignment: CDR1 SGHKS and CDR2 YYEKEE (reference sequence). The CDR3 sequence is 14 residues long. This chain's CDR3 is CASSRIRDTYGYTF. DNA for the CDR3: TGTGCCAGCAGTCGCATTCGGGACACCTATGGCTACACCTTC.

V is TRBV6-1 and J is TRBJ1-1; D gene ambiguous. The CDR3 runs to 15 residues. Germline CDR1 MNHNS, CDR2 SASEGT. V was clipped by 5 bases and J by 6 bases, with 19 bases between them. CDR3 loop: CASSPRETRDAEAFF. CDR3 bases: TGTGCCAGCAGTCCCCGAGAGACCAGAGACGCTGAAGCTTTCTTT.

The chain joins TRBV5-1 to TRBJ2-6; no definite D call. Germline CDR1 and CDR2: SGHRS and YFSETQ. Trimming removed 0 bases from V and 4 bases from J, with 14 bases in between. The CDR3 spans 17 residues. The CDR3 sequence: CASSLALVGSGANVLTF. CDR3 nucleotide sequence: TGCGCCAGCAGCTTGGCTTTGGTGGGTTCCGGGGCCAACGTCCTGACTTTC.

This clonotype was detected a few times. The CDR3 is CATSGTGSAGHNEQFF. Here the CDR3 DNA reads TGTGCCACCAGTGGGACAGGATCTGCAGGGCACAATGAGCAGTTCTTC. The genes are TRBV24-1 and TRBJ2-1; 7 bases are a match to TRBD1. J was trimmed by 5 bases and V by 5 bases; bases with no gene match: 11. The CDR3 has 16 amino acids. From germline, CDR1 is KGHDR and CDR2 SFDVKD.

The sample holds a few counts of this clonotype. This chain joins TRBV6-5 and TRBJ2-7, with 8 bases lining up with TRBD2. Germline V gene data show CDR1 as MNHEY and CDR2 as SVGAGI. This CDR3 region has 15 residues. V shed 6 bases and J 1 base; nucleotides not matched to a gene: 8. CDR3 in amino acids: CASRLTSGSSYEQYF. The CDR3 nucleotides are TGTGCCAGCAGACTAACTAGCGGATCATCCTACGAGCAGTACTTC.

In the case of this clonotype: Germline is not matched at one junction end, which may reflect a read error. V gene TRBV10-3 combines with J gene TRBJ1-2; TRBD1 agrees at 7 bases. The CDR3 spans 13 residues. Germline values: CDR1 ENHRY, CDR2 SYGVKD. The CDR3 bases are TGTGCCATCAGGAGCGACCGCCCAGGGGGACCTAACTTC. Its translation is CAIRSDRPGGPNF.

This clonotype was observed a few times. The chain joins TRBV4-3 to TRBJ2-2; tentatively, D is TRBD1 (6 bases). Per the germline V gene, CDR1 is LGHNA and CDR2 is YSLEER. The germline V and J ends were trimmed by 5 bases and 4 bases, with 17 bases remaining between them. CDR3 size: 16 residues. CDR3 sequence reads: CASSLRAGARTGELFF. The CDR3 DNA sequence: TGCGCCAGCAGCTTACGAGCAGGGGCCCGCACCGGGGAGCTGTTTTTT.

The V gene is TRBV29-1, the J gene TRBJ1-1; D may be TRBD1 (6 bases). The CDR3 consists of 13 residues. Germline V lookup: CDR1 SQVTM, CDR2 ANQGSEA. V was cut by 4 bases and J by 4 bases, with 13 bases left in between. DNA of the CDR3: TGCAGCGTTGTCGACAGGAGCGGCACTGAAGCTTTCTTT. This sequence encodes CSVVDRSGTEAFF.

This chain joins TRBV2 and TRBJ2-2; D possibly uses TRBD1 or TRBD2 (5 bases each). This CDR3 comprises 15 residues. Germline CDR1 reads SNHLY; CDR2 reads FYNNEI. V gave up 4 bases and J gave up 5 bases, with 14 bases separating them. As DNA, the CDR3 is TGTGCCAGCAGTGTCTGGGGGAGTGGAACCGGGGAGCTGTTTTTT. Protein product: CASSVWGSGTGELFF. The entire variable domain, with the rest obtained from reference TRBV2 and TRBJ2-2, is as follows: EPEVTQTPSHQVTQMGQEVILRCVPISNHLYFYWYRQILGQKVEFLVSFYNNEISEKSEIFDDQFSVERPDGSNFTLKIRSTKLEDSAMYFCASSVWGSGTGELFFGEGSRLTVL.

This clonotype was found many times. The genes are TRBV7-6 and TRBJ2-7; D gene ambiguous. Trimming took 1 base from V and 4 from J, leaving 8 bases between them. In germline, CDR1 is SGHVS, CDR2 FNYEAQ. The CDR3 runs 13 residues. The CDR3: CASSLEAGYEQYF. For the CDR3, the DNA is TGTGCCAGCAGCTTAGAGGCTGGTTACGAGCAGTACTTC.

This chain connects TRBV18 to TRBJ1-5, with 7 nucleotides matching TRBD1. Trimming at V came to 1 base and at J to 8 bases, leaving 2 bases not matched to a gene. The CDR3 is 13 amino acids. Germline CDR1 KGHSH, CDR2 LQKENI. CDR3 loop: CASSPRDREPQHF. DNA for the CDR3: TGTGCCAGCTCACCACGCGACAGGGAGCCCCAGCATTTT.

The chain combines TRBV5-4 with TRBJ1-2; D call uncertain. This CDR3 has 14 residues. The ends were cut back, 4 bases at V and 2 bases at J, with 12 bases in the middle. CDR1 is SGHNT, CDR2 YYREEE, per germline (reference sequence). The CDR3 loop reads CASSLPLGNYGYTF. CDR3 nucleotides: TGTGCCAGCAGCCTGCCCTTAGGGAACTATGGCTACACCTTC.

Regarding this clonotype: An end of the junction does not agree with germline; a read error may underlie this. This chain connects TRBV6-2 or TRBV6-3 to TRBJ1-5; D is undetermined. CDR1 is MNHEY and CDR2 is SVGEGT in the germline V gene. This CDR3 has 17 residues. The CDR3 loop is CASSSYRPREGHQPQRF. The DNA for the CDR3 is TGTGCCAGCAGTTCCTATCGACCGAGAGAGGGTCATCAGCCCCAGCGTTTT.

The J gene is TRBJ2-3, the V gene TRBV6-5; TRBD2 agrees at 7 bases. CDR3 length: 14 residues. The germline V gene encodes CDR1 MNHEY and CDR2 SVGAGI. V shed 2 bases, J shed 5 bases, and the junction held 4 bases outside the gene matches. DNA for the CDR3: TGTGCCAGCAGTTACGCGGGAGAGGTAGATACGCAGTATTTT. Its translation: CASSYAGEVDTQYF.

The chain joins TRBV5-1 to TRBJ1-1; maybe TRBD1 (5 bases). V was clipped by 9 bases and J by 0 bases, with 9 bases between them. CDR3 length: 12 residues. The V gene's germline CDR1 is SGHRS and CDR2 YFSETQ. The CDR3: CATRGVNTEAFF. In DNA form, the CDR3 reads TGCGCCACCCGGGGGGTGAACACTGAAGCTTTCTTT.

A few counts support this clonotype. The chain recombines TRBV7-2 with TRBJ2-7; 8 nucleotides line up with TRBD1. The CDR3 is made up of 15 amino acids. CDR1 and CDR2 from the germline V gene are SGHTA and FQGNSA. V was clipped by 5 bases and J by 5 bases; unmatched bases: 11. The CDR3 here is CASSPWTGIGNEQYF. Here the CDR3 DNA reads TGTGCCAGCAGCCCTTGGACAGGGATAGGCAACGAGCAGTACTTC.

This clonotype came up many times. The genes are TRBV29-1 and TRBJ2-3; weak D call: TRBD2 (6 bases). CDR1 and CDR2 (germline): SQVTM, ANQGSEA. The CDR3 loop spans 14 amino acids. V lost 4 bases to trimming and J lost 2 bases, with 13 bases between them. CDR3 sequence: CSVASGGATDTQYF. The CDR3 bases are TGCAGCGTTGCTTCCGGCGGGGCCACAGATACGCAGTATTTT.

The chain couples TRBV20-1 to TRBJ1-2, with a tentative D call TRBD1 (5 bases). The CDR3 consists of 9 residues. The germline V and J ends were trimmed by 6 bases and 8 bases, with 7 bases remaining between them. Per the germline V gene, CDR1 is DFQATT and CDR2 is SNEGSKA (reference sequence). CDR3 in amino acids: CSAGVGYTF. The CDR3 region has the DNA TGCAGTGCAGGGGTCGGCTACACCTTC.

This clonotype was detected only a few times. The CDR3 protein is CATSRDRASGSSEQFF. Written as DNA, the CDR3 is TGTGCCACCAGCAGAGATCGGGCCAGCGGTTCCAGTGAGCAGTTCTTC. The chain recombines TRBV15 with TRBJ2-1; a possible D gene is TRBD2 (5 bases). CDR1 is LNHNV, CDR2 YYDKDF, per germline (reference sequence). CDR3 length: 16 residues. V was cut by 0 bases and J by 9 bases, with 18 bases left in between.

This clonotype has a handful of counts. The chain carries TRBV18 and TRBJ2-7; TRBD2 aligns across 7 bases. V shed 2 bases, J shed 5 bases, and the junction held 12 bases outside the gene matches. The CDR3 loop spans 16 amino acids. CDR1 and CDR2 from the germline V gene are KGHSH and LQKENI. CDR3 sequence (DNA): TGTGCCAGCTCACCATTGGGCGGGGGAAGGGAGAACGAGCAGTACTTC. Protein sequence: CASSPLGGGRENEQYF.

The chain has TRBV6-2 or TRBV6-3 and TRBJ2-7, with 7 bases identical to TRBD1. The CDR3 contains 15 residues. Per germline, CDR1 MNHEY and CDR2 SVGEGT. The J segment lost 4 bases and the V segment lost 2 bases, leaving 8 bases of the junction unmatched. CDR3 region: CASSYGEDRQYEQYF. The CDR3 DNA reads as TGTGCCAGCAGTTACGGCGAGGACAGGCAATACGAGCAGTACTTC.

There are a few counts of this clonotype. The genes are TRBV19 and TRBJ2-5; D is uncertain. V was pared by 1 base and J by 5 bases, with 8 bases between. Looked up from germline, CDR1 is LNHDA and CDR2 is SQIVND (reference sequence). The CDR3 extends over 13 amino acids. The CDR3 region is CASSIGSRETQYF. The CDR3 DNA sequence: TGTGCCAGTAGTATAGGATCCCGTGAGACCCAGTACTTC.

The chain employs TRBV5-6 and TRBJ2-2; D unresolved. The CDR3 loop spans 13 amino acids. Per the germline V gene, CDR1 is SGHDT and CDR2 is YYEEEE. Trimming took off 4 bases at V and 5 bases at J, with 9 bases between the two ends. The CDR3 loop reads CASSNSPTGELFF. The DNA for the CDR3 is TGTGCCAGCAGCAATAGTCCGACCGGGGAGCTGTTTTTT.

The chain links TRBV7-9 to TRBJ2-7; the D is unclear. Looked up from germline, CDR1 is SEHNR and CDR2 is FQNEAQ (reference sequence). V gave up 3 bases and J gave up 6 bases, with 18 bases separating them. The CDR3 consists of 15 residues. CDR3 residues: CASSFDSRSGGEQYF. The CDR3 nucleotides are TGTGCCAGCAGCTTTGACTCCCGGAGTGGTGGCGAGCAGTACTTC.

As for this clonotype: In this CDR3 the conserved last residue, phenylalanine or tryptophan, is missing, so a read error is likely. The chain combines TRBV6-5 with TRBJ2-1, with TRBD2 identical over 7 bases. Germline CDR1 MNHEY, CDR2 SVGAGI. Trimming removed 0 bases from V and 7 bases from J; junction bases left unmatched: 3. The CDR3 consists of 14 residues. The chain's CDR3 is CASSYSGGRNEQFL. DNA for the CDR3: TGTGCCAGCAGTTACTCGGGAGGGAGGAATGAGCAGTTCTTA.